These T cell receptor beta chains were read from a single sample in a study of blood T cell repertoires in COVID-19. Measured with immunoSEQ multiplex PCR; TCRdb has only the in-frame clones, and not every one. The sample has about 200,000 clones; approximately 86% are singletons. Sequencing was done on a sample of PBMCs or T cells enriched from blood (not recorded which). These TCRs come from a woman in her forties with acute COVID-19. CDR3s include the opening cysteine and the closing phenylalanine or tryptophan. The D gene is left open where the match is weak. Size is omitted from some rows. Given values are once, few, many or a class for expanded clones.

J gene | D gene | clone size | V gene | CDR3 length | CDR3 protein | CDR3 DNA
TRBJ2-1 | - | - | TRBV7-8 | 13 | CASSFIGDNEQFF | TGTGCCAGCAGCTTTATAGGGGACAATGAGCAGTTCTTC
TRBJ2-7 | TRBD1 | - | TRBV19 | 15 | CASSGARSGTASWYF | TGTGCCAGTAGCGGGGCCCGATCCGGGACAGCCAGTTGGTACTTC
TRBJ2-3 | TRBD1 | - | TRBV28 | 15 | CASSVPGQGSDTQYF | TGTGCCAGCAGTGTGCCGGGACAGGGGTCAGATACGCAGTATTTT
TRBJ1-2 | TRBD1 | - | TRBV25-1 | 13 | CASSSDRAGGYTF | TGTGCCAGCAGTTCGGACAGGGCAGGCGGCTACACCTTC
TRBJ1-3 | - | - | TRBV6-5 | 15 | CASREAPNSGNTIYF | TGTGCCAGCAGGGAGGCGCCTAACTCTGGAAACACCATATATTTT
TRBJ2-7 | - | - | TRBV6-5 | 13 | CASTLTGNYEQYF | TGTGCCAGCACTCTGACAGGAAATTACGAGCAGTACTTC
TRBJ2-7 | - | - | TRBV3-1/TRBV3-2 | 12 | CASSQGGYEQYF | TGTGCCAGCAGCCAAGGCGGCTACGAGCAGTACTTC
TRBJ1-1 | - | - | TRBV19 | 14 | CASSIVGESTEAFF | TGTGCCAGTAGTATAGTCGGGGAGTCCACTGAAGCTTTCTTT
TRBJ2-7 | TRBD2 | - | TRBV28 | 12 | CASSSGSNEQYF | TGTGCCAGCAGTAGCGGGAGCAACGAGCAGTACTTC
TRBJ2-1 | - | once | TRBV2 | 12 | CASGTRPDEQFF | TGTGCCAGCGGAACTAGACCAGATGAGCAGTTCTTC
TRBJ2-5 | - | - | TRBV28 | 15 | CASPPYVGIGETQYF | TGTGCCAGCCCCCCCTACGTCGGGATTGGGGAGACCCAGTACTTC
TRBJ2-1 | TRBD2 | - | TRBV10-3 | 16 | CAISSGLAGTYNEQFF | TGTGCCATCAGCTCAGGACTAGCGGGAACTTACAATGAGCAGTTCTTC
TRBJ2-7 | - | - | TRBV12-3/TRBV12-4 | 13 | CASSFGQGYEQYF | TGTGCCAGCAGTTTCGGGCAGGGCTACGAGCAGTACTTC
TRBJ2-1 | TRBD2 | - | TRBV24-1 | 16 | CATSGGTSGRLSEQFF | TGTGCCACCAGTGGCGGGACTAGCGGGAGGTTGAGTGAGCAGTTCTTC
TRBJ2-7 | - | - | TRBV5-1 | 13 | CASKSGDSNEQYF | TGCGCCAGCAAAAGCGGAGATTCGAACGAGCAGTACTTC
TRBJ1-1 | - | - | TRBV9 | 13 | CASSVGPGYEAFF | TGTGCCAGCAGCGTAGGGCCGGGGTATGAAGCTTTCTTT
TRBJ2-7 | - | - | TRBV4-3 | 14 | CASSPGERMDEQYF | TGCGCCAGCAGCCCCGGGGAAAGGATGGACGAGCAGTACTTC
TRBJ1-5 | - | - | TRBV28 | 16 | CASSRVPLGGNQPQHF | TGTGCCAGCAGTCGAGTTCCCCTCGGGGGCAATCAGCCCCAGCATTTT
TRBJ1-5 | - | - | TRBV7-9 | 14 | CASSFEDSHQPQHF | TGTGCCAGCAGCTTCGAGGACAGTCATCAGCCCCAGCATTTT
TRBJ2-3 | - | once | TRBV5-8 | 15 | CASSFFVGNTDTQYF | TGTGCCAGCAGCTTTTTCGTCGGGAACACAGATACGCAGTATTTT
TRBJ2-7 | - | - | TRBV2 | 15 | CASSSDGSVSYEQYF | TGTGCCAGCTCGTCGGACGGGAGTGTCTCCTACGAGCAGTACTTC
TRBJ2-1 | TRBD2 | - | TRBV15 | 13 | CATSRLPGLRQFF | TGTGCCACCAGCAGACTACCGGGACTACGACAGTTCTTC
TRBJ2-1 | - | - | TRBV18 | 13 | CASAGEVYNEQFF | TGTGCCAGCGCAGGGGAAGTCTACAATGAGCAGTTCTTC
TRBJ2-2 | TRBD2 | - | TRBV14 | 17 | CASSQGELARVTGELFF | TGTGCCAGCAGCCAAGGGGAACTAGCGAGGGTCACCGGGGAGCTGTTTTTT
TRBJ2-1 | - | - | TRBV18 | 11 | CASTRGNEQFF | TGTGCCAGCACAAGAGGTAATGAGCAGTTCTTC
TRBJ1-1 | TRBD1 | - | TRBV7-9 | 15 | CASSLRGGESTEAFF | TGTGCCAGCAGCTTACGAGGGGGCGAGAGTACTGAAGCTTTCTTT
TRBJ2-3 | TRBD1 | - | TRBV5-6 | 17 | CASSPGWGQLSTDTQYF | TGTGCCAGCAGCCCAGGCTGGGGACAGCTCAGCACAGATACGCAGTATTTT
TRBJ2-7 | - | - | TRBV7-9 | 15 | CASSSPEGGTYEQYF | TGTGCCAGCAGCTCCCCTGAGGGTGGAACCTACGAGCAGTACTTC
TRBJ2-7 | - | - | TRBV21-1 | 15 | CASSQPTSGSYEQYF | TGTGCCAGCAGCCAACCGACTAGCGGTTCCTACGAGCAGTACTTC
TRBJ1-5 | TRBD1 | - | TRBV15 | 15 | CATSRDRGRGQPQHF | TGTGCCACCAGCAGGGACAGGGGAAGAGGGCAGCCCCAGCATTTT
TRBJ2-2 | TRBD2 | - | TRBV4-2 | 18 | CASSQGPRDYFVTGELFF | TGTGCCAGCAGCCAGGGACCGCGGGACTACTTTGTTACCGGGGAGCTGTTTTTT
TRBJ2-5 | TRBD1 | once | TRBV10-3 | 13 | CAIRGQGEETQYF | TGTGCCATCAGGGGACAGGGGGAGGAGACCCAGTACTTC
TRBJ1-1 | - | - | TRBV12-3/TRBV12-4 | 13 | CASSLGAGTEAFF | TGTGCCAGCAGTTTGGGGGCTGGCACTGAAGCTTTCTTT
TRBJ1-1 | TRBD1 | - | TRBV4-3 | 13 | CASSDRGVTEAFF | TGCGCCAGCAGTGACAGGGGGGTAACTGAAGCTTTCTTT
TRBJ1-1 | TRBD1 | - | TRBV28 | 15 | CATKGGDRGNTEAFF | TGTGCCACCAAAGGCGGGGACAGGGGGAACACTGAAGCTTTCTTT
TRBJ1-6 | - | - | TRBV28 | 16 | CASSLLGGQDNSPLHF | TGTGCCAGCAGTCTCCTAGGAGGCCAGGATAATTCACCCCTCCACTTT
TRBJ1-1 | TRBD1 | medium-sized | TRBV2 | 15 | CASSTTGGDYTEAFF | TGTGCCAGCAGTACAACAGGGGGAGACTACACTGAAGCTTTCTTT
TRBJ1-1 | TRBD1 | - | TRBV30 | 15 | CAWTPKDRGNTEAFF | TGTGCCTGGACACCCAAGGACAGGGGGAACACTGAAGCTTTCTTT
TRBJ1-5 | - | - | TRBV27 | 14 | CASSLGGGGQPQHF | TGTGCCAGCAGTTTGGGAGGCGGGGGGCAGCCCCAGCATTTT
TRBJ1-1 | - | - | TRBV18 | 13 | CASEEGRNTEAFF | TGTGCCAGCGAAGAGGGCAGGAACACTGAAGCTTTCTTT
TRBJ2-5 | TRBD1 | - | TRBV6-5 | 15 | CASSRVQGVQETQYF | TGTGCCAGCAGTCGGGTCCAGGGGGTCCAAGAGACCCAGTACTTC
TRBJ1-5 | - | - | TRBV2 | 14 | CASSEQGEVQPQHF | TGTGCCAGCAGTGAGCAAGGGGAGGTTCAGCCCCAGCATTTT
TRBJ2-6 | - | - | TRBV28 | 14 | CASRVVSGANVLTF | TGTGCCAGCAGAGTAGTAAGTGGGGCCAACGTCCTGACTTTC
TRBJ1-1 | - | - | TRBV18 | 14 | CASSLAGENTEAFF | TGTGCCAGCTCACTCGCAGGCGAAAACACTGAAGCTTTCTTT
TRBJ2-7 | TRBD2 | - | TRBV14 | 15 | CASSQDGLAGEGQYF | TGTGCCAGCAGCCAAGATGGACTAGCGGGAGAAGGGCAGTACTTC